The 12 T cell receptor beta chains in this list originate from one sample, sequenced in a study of T cells in localized non-small cell lung cancer. The data were produced by immunoSEQ multiplex PCR, yet TCRdb's version contains in-frame clones alone and is incomplete. The sample includes over 20,000 clones, roughly 90% seen only once; the top ten take 25% to 30%. This specimen consisted of peripheral blood mononuclear cells, obtained before any cancer treatment. The source of these receptors is a male donor older than 55 with stage II lung adenocarcinoma.

The chain recombines TRBV27 with TRBJ2-1, with TRBD1 matching over 7 bases. The trim removed 6 bases at V and 3 bases at J, leaving 2 bases unmatched. In germline, CDR1 is MNHEY, CDR2 SMNVEV (reference sequence). The CDR3 runs to 13 residues. This CDR3 reads CASSRTGYNEQFF. The CDR3 DNA follows: TGTGCCAGCAGCCGGACAGGCTACAATGAGCAGTTCTTC.

This chain uses TRBV19 with TRBJ2-7, with 8 bases aligning to TRBD2. This CDR3 comprises 14 residues. V gave up 3 bases and J gave up 2 bases; unmatched junction bases: 3. Germline loops: CDR1 LNHDA, CDR2 SQIVND (reference sequence). CDR3 region: CASSISAGAYEQYF. As DNA, the CDR3 is TGTGCCAGTAGTATTTCAGCGGGAGCCTACGAGCAGTACTTC.

The V call is TRBV2, the J call TRBJ2-7; D tentatively fits TRBD1 or TRBD2 (7 bases each). V was trimmed by 7 bases and J by 3 bases, leaving 13 bases between them. The V gene's germline CDR1 is SNHLY and CDR2 FYNNEI. This CDR3 is 13 amino acids long. The CDR3 DNA reads TGTGCCAGCACCGGGGGGACAGACTACGAGCAGTACTTC. Translation: CASTGGTDYEQYF.

This clone was counted a single time. The chain is built from TRBV5-4 and TRBJ1-1; D gene unclear. This CDR3 has 12 residues. With 0 bases removed from V and 8 bases from J, the gap between germline ends came to 8 bases. CDR1 is SGHNT, CDR2 YYREEE, per germline (reference sequence). Here the CDR3 DNA reads TGTGCCAGCAGCTTGGAAAGGGTAGAAGCTTTCTTT. Amino acids: CASSLERVEAFF.

The rearrangement links TRBV5-4 to TRBJ2-2, with D uncertain. The CDR3 is 14 residues long. Trimming left V 1 base short and J 1 base short, with 5 bases between. Germline V gene lookup returns CDR1 SGHNT and CDR2 YYREEE (reference sequence). DNA of the CDR3: TGTGCCAGCAGCTTGTCTAGGAACACCGGGGAGCTGTTTTTT. This gives the protein CASSLSRNTGELFF.

The V and J genes are TRBV18 and TRBJ2-2, with 14 bases matching TRBD2. Germline V gene data show CDR1 as KGHSH and CDR2 as LQKENI. There are 18 residues in the CDR3. V was pared by 5 bases and J by 5 bases, with 10 bases of the junction left unmatched. Here the CDR3 reads CASSNLGTSGRGTGELFF. The CDR3 region has the DNA TGTGCCAGCTCAAACCTCGGGACTAGCGGGAGAGGGACCGGGGAGCTGTTTTTT.

The rearrangement uses TRBV19 and TRBJ2-7; unclear D gene. Looked up from germline, CDR1 is LNHDA and CDR2 is SQIVND (reference sequence). V was shortened by 1 base and J by 3 bases, with 10 bases between the two germline ends. The CDR3 is 14 amino acids. The DNA of the CDR3 is TGTGCCAGTAGTATAGGCCGGAATAGCTACGAGCAGTACTTC. It specifies CASSIGRNSYEQYF.

This chain links TRBV6-5 with TRBJ2-5; either TRBD1 or TRBD2 may fit D (5 bases each). Germline V gene lookup returns CDR1 MNHEY and CDR2 SVGAGI. The germline V and J ends were trimmed by 2 bases and 3 bases, with 7 bases remaining between them. There are 13 residues in the CDR3. CDR3 sequence reads: CASSYRGEETQYF. The CDR3 nucleotides are TGTGCCAGCAGTTACCGAGGGGAAGAGACCCAGTACTTC.

This sequence joins TRBV2 and TRBJ1-2; 7 nucleotides line up with TRBD1. This CDR3 has 13 amino acids. V dropped 6 bases and J dropped 5; count of bases not matched to a gene: 6. In germline, CDR1 is SNHLY, CDR2 FYNNEI. The CDR3 bases are TGTGCCAGCAGCGGCAGGGGGGTATATGGCTACACCTTC. It specifies CASSGRGVYGYTF.

This rearrangement joins TRBV6-6 to TRBJ2-3, with D maybe TRBD1 (6 bases). V gave up 0 bases and J gave up 6 bases, with 10 bases separating them. This CDR3 region has 14 residues. Germline lookup yields CDR1 MNHNY and CDR2 SVGAGI (reference sequence). The CDR3 DNA follows: TGTGCCAGCAGTTACTCCCCGAGGGGGGATACGCAGTATTTT. It specifies CASSYSPRGDTQYF.

The chain has TRBV10-2 and TRBJ2-1; maybe TRBD1 (6 bases). Between the trimmed V and J ends, which lost 3 bases and 12 bases, there was a span of 24 bases. CDR3 length equals 16 residues. CDR1 and CDR2 from the germline V gene are WSHSY and SAAADI. The CDR3 region has the DNA TGCGCCAGCAGTGAACTACCGCGGTTACAGGGACGGGCGCAGTTCTTC. It translates to CASSELPRLQGRAQFF.

The chain couples TRBV6-5 to TRBJ2-6; D gene uncertain. Trimming left V 4 bases short and J 0 bases short, with 10 bases between. Germline values: CDR1 MNHEY, CDR2 SVGAGI. The CDR3 runs 16 residues. CDR3 coding DNA: TGTGCCAGCAGTTTTGTTAAAGTCTCTGGGGCCAACGTCCTGACTTTC. This gives the protein CASSFVKVSGANVLTF.